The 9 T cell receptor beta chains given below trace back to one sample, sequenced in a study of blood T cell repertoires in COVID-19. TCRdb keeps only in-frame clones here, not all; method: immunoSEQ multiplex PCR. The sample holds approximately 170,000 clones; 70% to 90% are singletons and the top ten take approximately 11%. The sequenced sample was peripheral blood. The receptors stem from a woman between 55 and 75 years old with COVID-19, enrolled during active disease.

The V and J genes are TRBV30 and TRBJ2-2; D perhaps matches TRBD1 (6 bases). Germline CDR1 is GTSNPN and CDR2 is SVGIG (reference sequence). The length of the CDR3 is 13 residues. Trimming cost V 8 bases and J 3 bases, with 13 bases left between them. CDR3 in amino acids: CAQQGLDTGELFF. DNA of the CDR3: TGTGCCCAACAGGGTTTAGACACCGGGGAGCTGTTTTTT.

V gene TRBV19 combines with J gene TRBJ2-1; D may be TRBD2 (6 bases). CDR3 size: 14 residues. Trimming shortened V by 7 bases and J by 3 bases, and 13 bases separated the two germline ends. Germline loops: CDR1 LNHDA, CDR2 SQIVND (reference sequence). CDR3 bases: TGTGCCAGTATCGGCGGGGTACTCTACAATGAGCAGTTCTTC. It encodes CASIGGVLYNEQFF.

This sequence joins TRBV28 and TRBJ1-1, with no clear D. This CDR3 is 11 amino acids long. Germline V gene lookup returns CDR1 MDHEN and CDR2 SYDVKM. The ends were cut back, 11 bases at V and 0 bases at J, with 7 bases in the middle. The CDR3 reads CALQMNTEAFF. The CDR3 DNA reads TGTGCCTTACAGATGAACACTGAAGCTTTCTTT.

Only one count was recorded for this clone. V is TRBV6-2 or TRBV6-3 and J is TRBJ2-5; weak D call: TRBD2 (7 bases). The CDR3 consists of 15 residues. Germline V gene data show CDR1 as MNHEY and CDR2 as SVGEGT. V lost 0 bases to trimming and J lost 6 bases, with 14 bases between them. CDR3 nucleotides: TGTGCCAGCAGTTACTCGAACAGCGGGACAAAGACCCAGTACTTC. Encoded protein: CASSYSNSGTKTQYF.

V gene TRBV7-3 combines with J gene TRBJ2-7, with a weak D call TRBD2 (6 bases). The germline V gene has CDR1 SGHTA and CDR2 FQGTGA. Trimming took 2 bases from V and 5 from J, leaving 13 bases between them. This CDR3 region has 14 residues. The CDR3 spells CASSLYRGYHEQYF. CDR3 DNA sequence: TGTGCCAGCAGCTTATATCGGGGGTACCACGAGCAGTACTTC.

The CDR3 loop is CASRGRAWDEQFF. CDR3 DNA: TGTGCCAGCAGAGGGAGGGCCTGGGATGAGCAGTTCTTC. V usage is TRBV6-5 and J usage is TRBJ2-1; 7 nucleotides agree with TRBD2. The V gene's germline CDR1 is MNHEY and CDR2 SVGAGI. This CDR3 comprises 13 residues. The V gene end was trimmed by 6 bases and the J gene end by 8 bases; junction bases not matched to a gene: 7.

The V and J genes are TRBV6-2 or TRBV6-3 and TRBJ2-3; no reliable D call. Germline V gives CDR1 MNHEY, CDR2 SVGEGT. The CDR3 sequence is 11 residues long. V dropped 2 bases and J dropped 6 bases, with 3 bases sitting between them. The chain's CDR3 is CASSYRDTQYF. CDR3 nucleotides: TGTGCCAGCAGTTACCGGGATACGCAGTATTTT.

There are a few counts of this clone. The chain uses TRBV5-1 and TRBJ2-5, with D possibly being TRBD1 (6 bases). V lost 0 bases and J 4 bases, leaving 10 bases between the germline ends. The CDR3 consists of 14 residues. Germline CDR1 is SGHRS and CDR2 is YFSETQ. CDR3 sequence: CASSLEGVGETQYF. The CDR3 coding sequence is TGCGCCAGCAGCTTGGAGGGGGTAGGAGAGACCCAGTACTTC.

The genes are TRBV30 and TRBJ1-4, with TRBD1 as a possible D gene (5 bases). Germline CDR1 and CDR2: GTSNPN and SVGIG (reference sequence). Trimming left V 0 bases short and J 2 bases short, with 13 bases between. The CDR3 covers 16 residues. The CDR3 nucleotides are TGTGCCTGGAGTGTATCTCGTGGGGCCACTAATGAAAAACTGTTTTTT. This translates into CAWSVSRGATNEKLFF.